These T cell receptor beta chains were read from a single sample in a study of cytomegalovirus exposure and HLA in healthy donors. Libraries were prepared by immunoSEQ multiplex PCR; TCRdb keeps only in-frame clonotypes and omits some of them. In the table there are 130,000 to 150,000 clones, 60% to 85% of which are singletons. The sequencing sample was made of PBMCs. The receptors here all came from a male donor in good health and CMV-seronegative. Both conserved end residues are trimmed from each CDR3.

v_gene | CDR3aa
TRBV6-4 | ASSDSRGPWDEQF
TRBV7-2 | ASSSQFRDTQY
TRBV15 | ATSRRAGVGQETQY
TRBV5-1 | ASSLGQGGRVEQY
TRBV27 | ASSSIWGIVSGWGSGSTEAF
TRBV25-1 | ASSEPGRPYEQY
TRBV5-6 | ASSLARGYNEQF
TRBV30 | AWTDRGQQPQH
TRBV27 | ASSFARDRGKMNTEAF
TRBV19 | ASSVSGGSGANVLT
TRBV19 | ASSAQQVKLF
TRBV2 | ASSGGTANSNQPQH
TRBV6-1 | ASAGWGRSEAF
TRBV6-5 | ASSYSTGAGPLH
TRBV23-1 | ARPRDRGSRPAKNQPQH
TRBV7-3 | ASSLEGGMDSPLH
TRBV28 | ASSFRGRANYGYT
TRBV5-6 | ASSLMVAGSNEQF
TRBV13 | ASTFLDGTHYGYT
TRBV5-1 | ASSSAGSTGGYT
TRBV6-6 | ASSYLRQGVEKLF
TRBV4-1 | ASSQDSRLNTEAF
TRBV9 | ASSASGGPTYEQY
TRBV19 | ASSIVDSSYEQY